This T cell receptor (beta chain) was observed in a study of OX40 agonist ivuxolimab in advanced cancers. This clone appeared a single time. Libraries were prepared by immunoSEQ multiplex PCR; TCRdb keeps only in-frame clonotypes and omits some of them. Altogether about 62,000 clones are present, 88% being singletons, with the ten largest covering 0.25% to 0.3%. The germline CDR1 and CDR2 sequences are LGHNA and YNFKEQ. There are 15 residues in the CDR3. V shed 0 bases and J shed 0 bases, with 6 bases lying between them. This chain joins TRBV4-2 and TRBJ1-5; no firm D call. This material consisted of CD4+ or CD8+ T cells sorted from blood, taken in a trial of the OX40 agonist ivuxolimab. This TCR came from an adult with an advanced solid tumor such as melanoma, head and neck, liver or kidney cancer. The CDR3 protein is CASSQDGHSNQPQHF. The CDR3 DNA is TGTGCCAGCAGCCAAGATGGTCATAGCAATCAGCCCCAGCATTTT.